This record covers a single T cell receptor (beta chain). As yet, its antigen is unknown. This sample is part of a study of cytomegalovirus exposure and HLA in healthy donors. Overall study findings and caveats: Productive rates of about 87% or about 30% were seen for most TCR beta V segments in an earlier analysis. For TCR beta chains, V- and J-gene trimming was later linked to a missense DCLRE1C variant.

In the PCR, 60 Vbeta and 13 Jbeta primers were used. Only in-frame clones appear in the TCRdb table, and some are missing; sequencing was by immunoSEQ multiplex PCR. Among 200,000 to 250,000 clones listed, around 85% were seen once. This TCR was recovered from a human donor in good health. Sequenced input: PBMCs.

CDR3 loop: CSVALTSPYSYNEQFF. DNA for the CDR3: TGCAGCGTTGCGCTCACGTCACCCTACTCCTACAATGAGCAGTTCTTC. This rearrangement joins TRBV29-1 to TRBJ2-1; unclear D gene. Germline lookup yields CDR1 SQVTM and CDR2 ANQGSEA. Trimming left V 4 bases short and J 0 bases short, with 16 bases between. The CDR3 is 16 amino acids.